These T cell receptor beta chains were read from a single sample in a study of siplizumab effects on memory and regulatory T cells. TCRdb keeps only in-frame clones here, not all; method: immunoSEQ multiplex PCR. The data show thousands of clones, 55% to 65% seen once. Antigen specificity for these receptors is unknown. The sequenced sample was CFSE-low (dividing) CD8+ T cells sorted from an allogeneic mixed lymphocyte reaction. These receptors originate from a human donor in good health; the cells came from an allogeneic mixed lymphocyte reaction. Some clones in this sample may be carry-over from other donors' samples. Both conserved end residues are trimmed from each CDR3. Size is omitted from some rows. Given values are once, few, many or a class for expanded clones.

v_gene,abundance,j_gene,CDR3aa
TRBV6-1,-,TRBJ2-2,ASSEWVGLGELF
TRBV27,-,TRBJ2-7,ASSFTGLAEQY
TRBV19,-,TRBJ2-1,ASSIRDYYNEQF
TRBV4-1,-,TRBJ2-7,ASSQTGGYEQY
TRBV13,-,TRBJ1-1,ASSSGQELEAF
TRBV7-2,-,TRBJ2-3,ASSFLIGGMSDTQY
TRBV11-3,-,TRBJ1-1,ASSLVSGGGTEAF
TRBV6-1,-,TRBJ2-7,ASSISYEQY
TRBV27,-,TRBJ2-7,ASSMTSGKTYEQY
TRBV29-1,-,TRBJ2-7,SGRDTIYEQY
TRBV6-6,-,TRBJ1-1,ASSYPPQSMNTEAF
TRBV27,-,TRBJ2-7,ASSFLDEGNEQY
TRBV27,few,TRBJ2-1,ASSFGGIEQF
TRBV19,-,TRBJ2-1,ASSISADSYNEQF